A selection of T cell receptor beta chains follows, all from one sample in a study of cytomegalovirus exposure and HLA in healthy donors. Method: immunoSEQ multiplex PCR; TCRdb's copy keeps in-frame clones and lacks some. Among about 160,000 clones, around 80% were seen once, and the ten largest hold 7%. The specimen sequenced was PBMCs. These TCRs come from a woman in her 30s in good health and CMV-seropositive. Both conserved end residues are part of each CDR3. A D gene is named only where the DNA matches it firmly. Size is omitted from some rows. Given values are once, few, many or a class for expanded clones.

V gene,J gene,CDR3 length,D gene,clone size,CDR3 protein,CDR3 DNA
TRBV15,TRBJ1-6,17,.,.,CATSRGTGSSYNSPLHF,TGTGCCACCAGCAGAGGGACGGGAAGCTCCTATAATTCACCCCTCCACTTT
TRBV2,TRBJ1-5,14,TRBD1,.,CASSEGQGDQPQHF,TGTGCCAGCAGTGAAGGGCAGGGGGATCAGCCCCAGCATTTT
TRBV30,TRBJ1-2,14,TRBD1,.,CAADRGTFLYGYTF,TGTGCCGCCGACAGGGGGACGTTTTTGTATGGCTACACCTTC
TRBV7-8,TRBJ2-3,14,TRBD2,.,CASSEIAGPDTQYF,TGTGCCAGCAGCGAAATAGCGGGGCCAGATACGCAGTATTTT
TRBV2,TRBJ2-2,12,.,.,CASSGDTGELFF,TGTGCCAGCAGTGGAGACACCGGGGAGCTGTTTTTT
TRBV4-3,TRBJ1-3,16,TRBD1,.,CASSQSTGTAVNTIYF,TGCGCCAGCAGCCAGTCGACCGGGACAGCAGTTAACACCATATATTTT
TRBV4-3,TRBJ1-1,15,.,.,CASSQDKGMNTEAFF,TGCGCCAGCAGCCAAGATAAGGGGATGAACACTGAAGCTTTCTTT
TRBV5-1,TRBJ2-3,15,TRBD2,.,CASSPWGGGTDTQYF,TGCGCCAGCAGTCCGTGGGGGGGAGGGACAGATACGCAGTATTTT
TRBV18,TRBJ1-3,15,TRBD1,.,CASSPQGAAGNTIYF,TGTGCCAGCTCACCACAGGGGGCAGCTGGAAACACCATATATTTT
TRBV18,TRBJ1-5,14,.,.,CASSPPGGGQPQHF,TGTGCCAGCTCACCACCGGGCGGGGGTCAGCCCCAGCATTTT
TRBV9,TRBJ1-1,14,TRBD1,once,CASSTGQRYTEAFF,TGTGCCAGCAGCACGGGACAGCGATACACTGAAGCTTTCTTT
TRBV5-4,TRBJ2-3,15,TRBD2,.,CASSLAGGPGDTQYF,TGTGCCAGCAGCTTAGCGGGGGGGCCGGGAGATACGCAGTATTTT
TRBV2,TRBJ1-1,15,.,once,CASSEEPGLNTEAFF,TGTGCCAGCAGTGAAGAACCAGGCCTGAACACTGAAGCTTTCTTT
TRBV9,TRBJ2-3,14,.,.,CASSEYQGTDTQYF,TGTGCCAGCAGCGAATACCAGGGCACAGATACGCAGTATTTT
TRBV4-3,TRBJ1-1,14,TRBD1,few,CASSQSPQQGIAFF,TGCGCCAGCAGCCAATCACCTCAACAGGGGATAGCTTTCTTT
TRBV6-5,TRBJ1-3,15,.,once,CASSRTRGSGNTIYF,TGTGCCAGCAGTAGAACCAGGGGTTCTGGAAACACCATATATTTT
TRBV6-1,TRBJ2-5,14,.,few,CASTTLTGPETQYF,TGTGCCAGCACTACCCTGACAGGTCCGGAGACCCAGTACTTC
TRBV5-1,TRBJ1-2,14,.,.,CASSYFGRPDGYTF,TGCGCCAGCAGCTACTTTGGGAGGCCGGACGGCTACACCTTC
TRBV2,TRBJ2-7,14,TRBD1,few,CASSSGTGHPKQYF,TGTGCCAGCAGTTCCGGGACAGGTCACCCTAAGCAGTACTTC
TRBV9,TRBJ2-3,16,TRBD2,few,CASSAGGLAGTDTQYF,TGTGCCAGCAGCGCGGGGGGACTAGCGGGCACAGATACGCAGTATTTT
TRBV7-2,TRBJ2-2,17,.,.,CASSPPGERVNTGELFF,TGTGCCAGCAGCCCCCCGGGGGAGCGGGTAAATACCGGGGAGCTGTTTTTT
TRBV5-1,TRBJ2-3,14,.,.,CASSFPLATDTQYF,TGCGCCAGCAGCTTTCCGCTAGCCACAGATACGCAGTATTTT
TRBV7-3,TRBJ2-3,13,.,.,CASSVSSTDTQYF,TGTGCCAGCAGCGTGAGTAGCACAGATACGCAGTATTTT
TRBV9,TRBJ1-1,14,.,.,CASSVGVRNYEAFF,TGTGCCAGCAGCGTAGGGGTCAGGAATTATGAAGCTTTCTTT
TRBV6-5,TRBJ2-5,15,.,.,CASRISGTYQETQYF,TGTGCCAGCAGAATTAGCGGAACATACCAAGAGACCCAGTACTTC
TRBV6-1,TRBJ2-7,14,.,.,CASSGNRVPYEQYF,TGTGCCAGCAGTGGGAACAGGGTACCGTACGAGCAGTACTTC
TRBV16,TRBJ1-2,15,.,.,CASSPGSAANYGYTF,TGTGCCAGCAGCCCCGGATCCGCGGCTAACTATGGCTACACCTTC
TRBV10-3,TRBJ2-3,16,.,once,CAISESSNITPDTQYF,TGTGCCATCAGTGAGTCGAGTAATATTACGCCAGATACGCAGTATTTT
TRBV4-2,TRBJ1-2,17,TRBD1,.,CASSQDTGERGYYGYTF,TGTGCCAGCAGCCAAGATACAGGGGAAAGGGGGTACTATGGCTACACCTTC
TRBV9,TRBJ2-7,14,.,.,CASSETPGDDEQYF,TGTGCCAGCAGCGAGACACCAGGGGACGACGAGCAGTACTTC
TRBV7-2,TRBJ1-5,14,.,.,CASSFGSYNQPQHF,TGTGCCAGCAGCTTCGGGTCTTACAATCAGCCCCAGCATTTT
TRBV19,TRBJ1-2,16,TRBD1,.,CASSYPGGQGIYGYTF,TGTGCCAGTAGTTATCCTGGCGGACAGGGGATTTATGGCTACACCTTC
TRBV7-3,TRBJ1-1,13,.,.,CASSFGPRTEAFF,TGTGCCAGCAGCTTTGGCCCCAGGACTGAAGCTTTCTTT
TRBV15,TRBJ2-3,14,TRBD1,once,CATSSPGTGDTQYF,TGTGCCACCAGCAGTCCCGGGACAGGAGATACGCAGTATTTT
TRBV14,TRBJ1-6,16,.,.,CASSRYSSSYNSPLHF,TGTGCCAGCAGTCGTTATAGTAGCTCCTATAATTCACCCCTCCACTTT
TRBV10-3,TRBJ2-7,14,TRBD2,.,CAIREDLAVYEQYF,TGTGCCATCAGGGAGGATCTAGCGGTCTACGAGCAGTACTTC
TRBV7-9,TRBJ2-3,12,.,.,CASSFPGSAQYF,TGTGCCAGCAGCTTTCCAGGGTCAGCGCAGTATTTT
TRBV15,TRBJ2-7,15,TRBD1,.,CATSRMGQGVYEQYF,TGTGCCACCAGCAGAATGGGACAGGGAGTCTACGAGCAGTACTTC
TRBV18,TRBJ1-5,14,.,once,CASSLGIADQPQHF,TGTGCCAGCTCACTCGGGATAGCTGATCAGCCCCAGCATTTT
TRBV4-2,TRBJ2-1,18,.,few,CASSQDFRGARSYNEQFF,TGTGCCAGCAGCCAAGATTTTAGGGGCGCAAGGTCCTACAATGAGCAGTTCTTC
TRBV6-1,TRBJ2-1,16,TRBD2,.,CASSERGSGGFNEQFF,TGTGCCAGCAGTGAAAGGGGTAGCGGGGGGTTCAATGAGCAGTTCTTC
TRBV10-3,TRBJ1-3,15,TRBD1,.,CAISSGTGVGNTIYF,TGTGCCATCAGTTCCGGGACAGGGGTAGGAAACACCATATATTTT
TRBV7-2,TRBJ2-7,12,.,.,CASSLTSYEQYF,TGTGCCAGCAGCCTTACTTCCTACGAGCAGTACTTC
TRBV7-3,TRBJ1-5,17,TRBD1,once,CASNLRQGGYSNQPQHF,TGTGCCAGCAACCTAAGACAGGGGGGATATAGCAATCAGCCCCAGCATTTT
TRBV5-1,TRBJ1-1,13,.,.,CASSLGGSTEAFF,TGCGCCAGCAGCTTGGGTGGGAGCACTGAAGCTTTCTTT
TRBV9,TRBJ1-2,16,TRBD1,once,CASSLIHTGTGAGYTF,TGTGCCAGCAGCCTCATCCACACCGGGACAGGGGCGGGCTACACCTTC
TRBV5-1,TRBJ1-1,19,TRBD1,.,CASSLDNRRYRGVKTEAFF,TGCGCCAGCAGCTTGGACAATAGACGTTACAGGGGCGTGAAGACTGAAGCTTTCTTT
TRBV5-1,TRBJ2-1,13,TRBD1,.,CASRRDRGDEQFF,TGCGCCAGCAGACGGGACAGGGGGGATGAGCAGTTCTTC
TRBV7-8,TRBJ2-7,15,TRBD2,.,CASSPMGRGYYEQYF,TGTGCCAGCAGTCCCATGGGGAGGGGATACTACGAGCAGTACTTC
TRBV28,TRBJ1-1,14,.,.,CASSLRGLNTEAFF,TGTGCCAGCAGTCTAAGGGGCTTGAACACTGAAGCTTTCTTT